Listed below are T cell receptor beta chains from one sample, sequenced in a study of blood T cell repertoires in COVID-19. The method was immunoSEQ multiplex PCR; TCRdb's version includes in-frame clones alone and lacks a portion of them. The sample yields about 130,000 clones, 60% to 80% seen once. Sequencing was done on a sample of peripheral blood. All receptors derive from a man aged 55 to 69 with acute or convalescent COVID-19. CDR3s leave out the opening cysteine and the closing phenylalanine or tryptophan. D genes are given only for firm matches.

CDR3 protein,J gene,D gene,V gene
ASSSSKTSQMYNEQF,TRBJ2-1,TRBD2,TRBV7-2
ASSRGTAGNEQF,TRBJ2-1,-,TRBV6-5
AWSGQYGYT,TRBJ1-2,-,TRBV30
ASRGRTLGGNTIY,TRBJ1-3,-,TRBV6-5
ASSYGSVTEKLF,TRBJ1-4,-,TRBV28
ASKGTNSGNTIY,TRBJ1-3,-,TRBV25-1
ASRLGLAGSYNEQF,TRBJ2-1,TRBD2,TRBV19
AWSVQGAYGYT,TRBJ1-2,TRBD1,TRBV30
ASSVGGTGSYEQY,TRBJ2-7,TRBD1,TRBV9
ASSPNQGGTEAF,TRBJ1-1,TRBD1,TRBV3-1/TRBV3-2
ASSQGQQGNIQY,TRBJ2-4,TRBD1,TRBV5-1
ASSVGQPYGYT,TRBJ1-2,-,TRBV28
ASSGYTDGYT,TRBJ1-2,-,TRBV18
ASSRTGSTGELF,TRBJ2-2,-,TRBV5-8
ASRSQGMADTEAF,TRBJ1-1,-,TRBV2
ASSRLNGYT,TRBJ1-2,-,TRBV3-1/TRBV3-2
ATSDVSGRPILEQF,TRBJ2-1,TRBD2,TRBV24-1
ASRQGTGGRDNEQF,TRBJ2-1,TRBD1,TRBV5-1
ASSRGTGVAYYGYT,TRBJ1-2,TRBD1,TRBV3-1/TRBV3-2
ASSGTGQTNTEAF,TRBJ1-1,TRBD1,TRBV9
ASSFAGQGTEAF,TRBJ1-1,TRBD1,TRBV5-1
AWRKPGNTEAF,TRBJ1-1,-,TRBV30